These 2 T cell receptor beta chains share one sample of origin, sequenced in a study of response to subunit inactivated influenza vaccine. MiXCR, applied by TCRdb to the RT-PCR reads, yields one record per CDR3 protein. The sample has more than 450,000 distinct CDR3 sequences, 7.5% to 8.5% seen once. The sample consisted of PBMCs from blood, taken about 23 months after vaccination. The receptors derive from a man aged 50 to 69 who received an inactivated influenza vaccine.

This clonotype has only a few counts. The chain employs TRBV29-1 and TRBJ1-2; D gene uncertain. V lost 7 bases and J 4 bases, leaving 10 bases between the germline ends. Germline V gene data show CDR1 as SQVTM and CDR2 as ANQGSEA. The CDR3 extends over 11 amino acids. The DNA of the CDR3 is TGCAGCGCTTCACGGGCCTATGGCTACACCTTC. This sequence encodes CSASRAYGYTF.

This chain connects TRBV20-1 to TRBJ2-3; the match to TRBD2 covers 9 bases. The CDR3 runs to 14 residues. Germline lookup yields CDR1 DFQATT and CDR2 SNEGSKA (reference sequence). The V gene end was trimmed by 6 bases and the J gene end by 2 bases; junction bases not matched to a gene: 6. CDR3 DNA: TGCAGTGCCTTAGCGGGGGCCCACACAGATACGCAGTATTTT. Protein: CSALAGAHTDTQYF.